This entry lists 7 T cell receptor beta chains sequenced from one sample in a study of Graves' ophthalmopathy and Graves' hyperthyroidism. The study amplified TCR beta CDR3 regions using RNA transcripts. In the first round, RT-PCR was carried out with HTBI primers, and a multiplex PCR formed the second round. Each CDR3 protein is one row after TCRdb ran MiXCR on the multiplex PCR reads. The profile covers around 1.1 million distinct CDR3 sequences, with roughly 35% appearing a single time and more than 9.5% taken by the ten largest. The material sequenced was peripheral blood or thyroid tissue (not recorded which). The source of these receptors is an adult man with Graves' hyperthyroidism.

On this clonotype itself: A much larger clone sits a single nucleotide away, making a read error possible. V is TRBV20-1 and J is TRBJ1-5; possible D gene TRBD1, 6 bases. This CDR3 has 14 residues. Trimming left V 5 bases short and J 3 bases short, with 14 bases between. The V gene's germline CDR1 is DFQATT and CDR2 SNEGSKA (reference sequence). The CDR3 DNA follows: TGCAGTGCTGAGAACAAGGGGGACAATCAGCCCCAGCATTTT. Encoded protein: CSAENKGDNQPQHF.

The chain links TRBV5-1 to TRBJ1-3, with a tentative D call TRBD1 (6 bases). Looked up from germline, CDR1 is SGHRS and CDR2 is YFSETQ. The CDR3 sequence is 18 residues long. V was cut by 0 bases and J by 0 bases, with 16 bases left in between. The CDR3, as DNA: TGCGCCAGCAGCTTGGCACCGACGGCGGGGGCCTCTGGAAACACCATATATTTT. Its translation: CASSLAPTAGASGNTIYF.

V is TRBV6-1 and J is TRBJ1-1; TRBD1 aligns across 9 bases. The CDR3 totals 12 residues. CDR1 and CDR2 from the germline V gene are MNHNS and SASEGT. J lost 10 bases, V lost 4 bases, and 4 bases had no gene match. The CDR3 spells CASSVDRGPAFF. CDR3 nucleotides: TGTGCCAGCAGTGTGGACAGGGGACCAGCTTTCTTT.

This clonotype has at least ten counts. This chain connects TRBV12-3 or TRBV12-4 to TRBJ1-6; 9 bases line up with TRBD1. Losses at the gene ends were 5 bases for V and 7 bases for J; bases not matched to a gene: 6. The CDR3 is made up of 15 amino acids. CDR3 DNA sequence: TGTGCCAGCAGTCGACGGACAGGGGAAAATTCACCCCTCCACTTT. Translation: CASSRRTGENSPLHF.

V usage is TRBV7-8 and J usage is TRBJ1-1; D gene uncertain. Germline values: CDR1 SGHVS, CDR2 FQNEAQ. The CDR3 is 14 residues long. V was trimmed by 5 bases and J by 6 bases, leaving 16 bases between them. The CDR3 region is CASSPTPRGAEAFF. CDR3 nucleotides: TGTGCCAGCAGCCCGACGCCCCGGGGTGCTGAAGCTTTCTTT. Drawing the rest from reference TRBV7-8 and TRBJ1-1, the complete variable domain is GAGVSQSPRYKVAKRGQDVALRCDPISGHVSLFWYQQALGQGPEFLTYFQNEAQLDKSGLPSDRFFAERPEGSVSTLKIQRTQQEDSAVYLCASSPTPRGAEAFFGQGTRLTVV.

As concerns this clonotype: At one of its ends the junction is not consistent with the germline gene, which may arise from a read error. The chain's CDR3 is CASSIADGSGNTIYF. The CDR3 nucleotides are TGTGCCAGTAGTATAGCGGACGGCTCTGGGAACACCATATATTTT. This chain uses TRBV19 with TRBJ1-3, with D hard to call. Germline V gives CDR1 LNHDA, CDR2 SQIVND (reference sequence). The CDR3 length is 15 residues.

V usage is TRBV24-1 and J usage is TRBJ2-7, with TRBD2 matching 7 bases. This CDR3 region has 13 residues. Trimming removed 9 bases from V and 4 bases from J; junction bases left unmatched: 8. Germline-derived CDR1 and CDR2 are KGHDR and SFDVKD. The CDR3 DNA reads TGTGCCACCCCAGACGCGGGGGAGTACGAGCAGTACTTC. Amino acid sequence: CATPDAGEYEQYF.